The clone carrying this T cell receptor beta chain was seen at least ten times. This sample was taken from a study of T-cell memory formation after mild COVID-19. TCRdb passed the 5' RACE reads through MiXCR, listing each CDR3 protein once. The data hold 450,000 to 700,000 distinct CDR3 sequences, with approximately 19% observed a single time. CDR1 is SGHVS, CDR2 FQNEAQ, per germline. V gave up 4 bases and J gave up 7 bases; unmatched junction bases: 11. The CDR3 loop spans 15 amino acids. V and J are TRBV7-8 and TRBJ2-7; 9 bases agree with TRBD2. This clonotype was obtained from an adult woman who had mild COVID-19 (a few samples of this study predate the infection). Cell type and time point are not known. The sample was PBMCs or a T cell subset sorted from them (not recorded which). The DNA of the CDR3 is TGTGCCAGCAGCTCGCGGGAGGGCCCCTCGCGGGAGCAGTACTTC. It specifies CASSSREGPSREQYF.